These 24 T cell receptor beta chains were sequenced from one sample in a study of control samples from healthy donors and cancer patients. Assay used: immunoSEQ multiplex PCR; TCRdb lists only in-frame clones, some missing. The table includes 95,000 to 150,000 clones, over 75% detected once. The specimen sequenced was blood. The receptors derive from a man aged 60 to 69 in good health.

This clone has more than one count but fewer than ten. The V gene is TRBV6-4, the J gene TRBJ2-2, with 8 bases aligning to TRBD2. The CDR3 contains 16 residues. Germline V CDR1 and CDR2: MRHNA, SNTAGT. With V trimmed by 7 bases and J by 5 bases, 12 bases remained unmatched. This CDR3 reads CASTLGLAGYTGELFF. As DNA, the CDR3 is TGTGCCAGCACCTTAGGGCTAGCGGGTTATACCGGGGAGCTGTTTTTT.

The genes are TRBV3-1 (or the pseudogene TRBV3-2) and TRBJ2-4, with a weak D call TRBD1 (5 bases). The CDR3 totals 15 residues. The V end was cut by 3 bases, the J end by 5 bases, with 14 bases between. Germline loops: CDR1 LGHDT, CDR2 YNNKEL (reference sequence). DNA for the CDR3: TGTGCCAGCAGCCAGACCCGACAGAGCCAAAACATTCAGTACTTC. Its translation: CASSQTRQSQNIQYF.

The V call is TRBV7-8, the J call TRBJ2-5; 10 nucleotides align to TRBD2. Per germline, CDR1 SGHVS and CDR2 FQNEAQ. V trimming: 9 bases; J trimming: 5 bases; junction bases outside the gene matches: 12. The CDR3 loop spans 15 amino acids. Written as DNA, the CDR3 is TGTGCCAGTCTTCCTCTAGCGGGGGATCGGGAGACCCAGTACTTC. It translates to CASLPLAGDRETQYF.

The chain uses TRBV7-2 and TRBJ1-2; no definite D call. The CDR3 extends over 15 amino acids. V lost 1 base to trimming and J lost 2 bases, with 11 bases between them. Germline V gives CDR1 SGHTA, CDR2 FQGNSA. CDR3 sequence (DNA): TGTGCCAGCAGCTTAGTCGAGGGAACGAACTATGGCTACACCTTC. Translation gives CASSLVEGTNYGYTF. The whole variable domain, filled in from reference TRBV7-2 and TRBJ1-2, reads GAGVSQSPSNKVTEKGKDVELRCDPISGHTALYWYRQSLGQGLEFLIYFQGNSAPDKSGLPSDRFSAERTGGSVSTLTIQRTQQEDSAVYLCASSLVEGTNYGYTFGSGTRLTVV.

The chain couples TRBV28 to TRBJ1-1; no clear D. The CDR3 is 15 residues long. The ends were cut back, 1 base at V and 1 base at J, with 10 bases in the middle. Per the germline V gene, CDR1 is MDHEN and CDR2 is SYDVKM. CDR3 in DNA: TGTGCCAGCAGTTTATTCAGAGGGAGGAACACTGAAGCTTTCTTT. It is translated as CASSLFRGRNTEAFF. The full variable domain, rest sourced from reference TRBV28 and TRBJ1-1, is DVKVTQSSRYLVKRTGEKVFLECVQDMDHENMFWYRQDPGLGLRLIYFSYDVKMKEKGDIPEGYSVSREKKERFSLILESASTNQTSMYLCASSLFRGRNTEAFFGQGTRLTVV.

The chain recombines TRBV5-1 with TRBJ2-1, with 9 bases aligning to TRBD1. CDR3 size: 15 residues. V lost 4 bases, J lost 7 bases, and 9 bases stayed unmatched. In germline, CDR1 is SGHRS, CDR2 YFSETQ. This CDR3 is CASSITGGPRNEQFF. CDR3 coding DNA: TGCGCCAGCAGCATCACAGGGGGCCCAAGGAATGAGCAGTTCTTC.

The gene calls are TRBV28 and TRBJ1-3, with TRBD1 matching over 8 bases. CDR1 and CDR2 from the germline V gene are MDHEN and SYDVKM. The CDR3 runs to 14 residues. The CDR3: CAASRGPSGNTIYF. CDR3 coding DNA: TGTGCTGCAAGCAGGGGGCCGTCTGGAAACACCATATATTTT.

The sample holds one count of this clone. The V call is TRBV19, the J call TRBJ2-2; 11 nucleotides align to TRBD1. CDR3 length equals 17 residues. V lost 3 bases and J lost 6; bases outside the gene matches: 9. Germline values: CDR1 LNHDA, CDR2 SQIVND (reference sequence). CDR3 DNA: TGTGCCAGTAGTATGGACAGGGGGCCCGACTTCCCCGGGGAGCTGTTTTTT. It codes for CASSMDRGPDFPGELFF.

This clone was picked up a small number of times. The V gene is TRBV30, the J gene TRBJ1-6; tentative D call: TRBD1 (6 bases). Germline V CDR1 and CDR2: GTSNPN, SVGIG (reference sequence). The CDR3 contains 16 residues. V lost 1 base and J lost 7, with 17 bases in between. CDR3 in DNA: TGTGCCTGGAGTGAAGGAGGGGGGGGGCGAAATTCACCCCTCCACTTT. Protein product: CAWSEGGGGRNSPLHF.

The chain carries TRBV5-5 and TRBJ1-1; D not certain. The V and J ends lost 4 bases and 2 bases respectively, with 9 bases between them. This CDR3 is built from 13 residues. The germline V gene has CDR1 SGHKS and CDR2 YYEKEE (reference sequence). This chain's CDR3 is CASSQGSNTEAFF. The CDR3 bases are TGTGCCAGCAGCCAAGGCAGCAACACTGAAGCTTTCTTT.

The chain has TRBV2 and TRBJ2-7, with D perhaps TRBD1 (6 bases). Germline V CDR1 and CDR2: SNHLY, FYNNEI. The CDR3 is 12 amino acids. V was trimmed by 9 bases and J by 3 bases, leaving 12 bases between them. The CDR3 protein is CASSQGIYEQYF. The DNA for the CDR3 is TGTGCCAGTTCTCAGGGGATCTACGAGCAGTACTTC.

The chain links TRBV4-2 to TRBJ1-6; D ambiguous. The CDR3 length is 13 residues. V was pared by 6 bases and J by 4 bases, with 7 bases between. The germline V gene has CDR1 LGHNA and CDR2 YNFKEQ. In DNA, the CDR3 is TGTGCCAGCAGAACGGCGTATAATTCACCCCTCCACTTT. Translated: CASRTAYNSPLHF.

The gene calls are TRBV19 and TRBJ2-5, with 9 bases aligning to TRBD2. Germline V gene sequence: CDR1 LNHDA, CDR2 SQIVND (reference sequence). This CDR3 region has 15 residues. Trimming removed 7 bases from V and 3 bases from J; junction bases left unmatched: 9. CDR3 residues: CASTPSGGGEETQYF. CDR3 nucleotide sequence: TGTGCCAGTACCCCCTCCGGCGGGGGGGAAGAGACCCAGTACTTC.

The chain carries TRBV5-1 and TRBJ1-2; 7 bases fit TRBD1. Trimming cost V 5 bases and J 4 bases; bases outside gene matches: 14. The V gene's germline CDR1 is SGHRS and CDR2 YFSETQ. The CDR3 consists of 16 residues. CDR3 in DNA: TGCGCCAGCAGTACAGGGGATAGGGGGGCGGCCTATGGCTACACCTTC. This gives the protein CASSTGDRGAAYGYTF.

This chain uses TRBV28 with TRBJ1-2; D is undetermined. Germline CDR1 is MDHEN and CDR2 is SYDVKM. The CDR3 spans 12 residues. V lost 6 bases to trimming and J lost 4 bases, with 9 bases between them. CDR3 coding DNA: TGTGCCAGCAGCTCGGGGATCTATGGCTACACCTTC. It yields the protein CASSSGIYGYTF.

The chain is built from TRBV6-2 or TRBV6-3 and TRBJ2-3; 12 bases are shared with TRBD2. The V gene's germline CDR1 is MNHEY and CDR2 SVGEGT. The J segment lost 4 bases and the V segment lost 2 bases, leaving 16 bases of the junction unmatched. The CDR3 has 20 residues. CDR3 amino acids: CASSYNQARGLAGRADTQYF. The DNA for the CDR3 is TGTGCCAGCAGTTACAATCAGGCACGCGGACTAGCGGGGAGGGCAGATACGCAGTATTTT.

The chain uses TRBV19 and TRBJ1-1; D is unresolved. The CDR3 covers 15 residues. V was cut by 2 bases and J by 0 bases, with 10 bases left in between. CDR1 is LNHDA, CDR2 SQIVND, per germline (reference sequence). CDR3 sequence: CASSIIGAMNTEAFF. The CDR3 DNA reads TGTGCCAGTAGTATAATTGGAGCCATGAACACTGAAGCTTTCTTT.

Here the CDR3 reads CASSLGWGGTNQPQHF. CDR3 bases: TGTGCCAGCAGCTTAGGGTGGGGGGGTACCAATCAGCCCCAGCATTTT. The chain carries TRBV7-2 and TRBJ1-5; TRBD1 is a possible D gene (5 bases). Deletions cut 1 base from V and 3 bases from J, with 13 bases between. Looked up from germline, CDR1 is SGHTA and CDR2 is FQGNSA. The CDR3 sequence is 16 residues long.

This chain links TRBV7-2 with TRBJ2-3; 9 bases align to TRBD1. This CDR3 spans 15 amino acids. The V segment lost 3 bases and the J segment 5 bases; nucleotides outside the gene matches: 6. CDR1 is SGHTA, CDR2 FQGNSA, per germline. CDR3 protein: CASSLGQGGGDTQYF. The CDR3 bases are TGTGCCAGCAGCTTGGGACAGGGAGGGGGAGATACGCAGTATTTT.

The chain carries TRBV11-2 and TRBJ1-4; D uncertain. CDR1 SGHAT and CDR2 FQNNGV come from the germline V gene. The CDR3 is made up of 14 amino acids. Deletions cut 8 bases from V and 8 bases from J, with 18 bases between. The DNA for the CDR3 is TGTGCCAGCCAAAGATGGGGATTTAACGAAAAACTGTTTTTT. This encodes CASQRWGFNEKLFF.

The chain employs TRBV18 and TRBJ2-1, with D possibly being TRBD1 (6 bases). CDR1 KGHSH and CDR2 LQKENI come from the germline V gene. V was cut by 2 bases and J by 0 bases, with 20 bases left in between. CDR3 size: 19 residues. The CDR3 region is CASSPAGTRSLSSYNEQFF. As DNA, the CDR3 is TGTGCCAGCTCACCAGCAGGGACAAGATCATTAAGCTCCTACAATGAGCAGTTCTTC.

CDR3 sequence: CASSLVGTYEQYF. CDR3 DNA sequence: TGTGCCAGCAGCTTGGTGGGGACCTACGAGCAGTACTTC. V usage is TRBV5-6 and J usage is TRBJ2-7; D gene ambiguous. Germline V CDR1 and CDR2: SGHDT, YYEEEE. V lost 0 bases to trimming and J lost 2 bases, with 6 bases between them. The CDR3 runs to 13 residues.

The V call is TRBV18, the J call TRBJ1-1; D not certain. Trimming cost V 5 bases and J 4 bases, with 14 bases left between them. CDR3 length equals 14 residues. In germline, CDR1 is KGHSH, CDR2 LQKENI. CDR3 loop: CASSEGGFFTEAFF. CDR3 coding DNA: TGTGCCAGCTCAGAGGGCGGGTTTTTCACTGAAGCTTTCTTT.

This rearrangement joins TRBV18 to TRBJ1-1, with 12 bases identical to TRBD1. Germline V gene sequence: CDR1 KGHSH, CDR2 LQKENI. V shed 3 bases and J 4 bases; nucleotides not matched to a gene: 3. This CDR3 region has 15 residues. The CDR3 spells CASSPGQGAGTEAFF. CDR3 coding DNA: TGTGCCAGCTCACCGGGACAGGGGGCCGGCACTGAAGCTTTCTTT.